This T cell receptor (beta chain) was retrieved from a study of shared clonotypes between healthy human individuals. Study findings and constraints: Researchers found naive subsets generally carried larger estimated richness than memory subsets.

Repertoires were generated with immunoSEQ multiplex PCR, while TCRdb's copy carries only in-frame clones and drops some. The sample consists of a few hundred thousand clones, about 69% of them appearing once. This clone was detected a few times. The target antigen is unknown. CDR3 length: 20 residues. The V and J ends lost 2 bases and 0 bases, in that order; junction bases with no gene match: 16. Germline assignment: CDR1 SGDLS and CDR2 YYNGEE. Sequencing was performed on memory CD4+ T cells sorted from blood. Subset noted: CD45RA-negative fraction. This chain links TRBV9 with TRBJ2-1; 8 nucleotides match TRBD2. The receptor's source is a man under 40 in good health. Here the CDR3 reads CASSVGSGTPTRGSYNEQFF. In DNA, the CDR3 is TGTGCCAGCAGCGTGGGTAGCGGGACGCCCACACGGGGCTCCTACAATGAGCAGTTCTTC.